These 23 T cell receptor beta chains share one sample of origin, sequenced in a study of blood T cell repertoires in COVID-19 (dated by TCRdb to about 2020). Library preparation employed the immunoSEQ multiplex PCR assay. This is the immuneACCESS table as TCRdb keeps it, with only in-frame sequences that have V and J called. A part of the clones is gone; compared with another copy, unresolved V genes explain less than half, and the rest is unexplained. The sample has over 95,000 clones on record, 60% to 85% of them singletons. The ten most abundant clones make up approximately 18% of the sample. What was sequenced was peripheral blood. The receptors were sampled from a woman older than 75 with active or convalescent COVID-19.

V usage is TRBV11-2 and J usage is TRBJ1-2; 7 bases match TRBD1. CDR3 length equals 16 residues. The germline V gene encodes CDR1 SGHAT and CDR2 FQNNGV. V shed 0 bases and J 3 bases; nucleotides not matched to a gene: 7. In nucleotides, the CDR3 is TGTGCCAGCAGCTTAGATCCGACAGGGCTGGACTATGGCTACACCTTC. Residues: CASSLDPTGLDYGYTF.

The V and J genes are TRBV9 and TRBJ1-5, with D possibly TRBD1 on 6 matching bases. V dropped 4 bases and J dropped 5 bases, with 13 bases sitting between them. This CDR3 comprises 14 residues. Germline loops: CDR1 SGDLS, CDR2 YYNGEE. This chain's CDR3 is CASSSTGMDQPQHF. The CDR3 DNA sequence: TGTGCCAGCAGCTCAACAGGGATGGATCAGCCCCAGCATTTT.

The chain combines TRBV29-1 with TRBJ2-2; TRBD2 matches 8 bases. Germline V gene data show CDR1 as SQVTM and CDR2 as ANQGSEA. CDR3 length: 15 amino acids. V gave up 2 bases and J gave up 11 bases; unmatched junction bases: 13. The CDR3: CSVEWSGRANGELFF. DNA for the CDR3: TGCAGCGTTGAATGGAGCGGGAGAGCGAACGGAGAGCTGTTTTTT.

The chain has TRBV7-3 and TRBJ2-1; a weak D match, TRBD2 (6 bases). V was shortened by 5 bases and J by 6 bases, with 14 bases between the two germline ends. The CDR3 is 14 residues long. In germline, CDR1 is SGHTA, CDR2 FQGTGA. The DNA of the CDR3 is TGTGCCAGCAGCCCGCGAGGTAGCGGCAATGAGCAGTTCTTC. The encoded protein is CASSPRGSGNEQFF.

V usage is TRBV5-1 and J usage is TRBJ2-3; 11 nucleotides align to TRBD1. The germline CDR1 and CDR2 sequences are SGHRS and YFSETQ. The CDR3 contains 16 residues. V trimming: 3 bases; J trimming: 2 bases; junction bases outside the gene matches: 5. CDR3 bases: TGCGCCAGCAGCTCCGGACAGGGGGCGGTCACAGATACGCAGTATTTT. Translation gives CASSSGQGAVTDTQYF.

The V gene is TRBV5-1, the J gene TRBJ2-7; TRBD1 matches at 7 bases. Germline values: CDR1 SGHRS, CDR2 YFSETQ. The CDR3 runs to 14 residues. V lost 0 bases to trimming and J lost 5 bases; unmatched junction nucleotides: 5. The CDR3 DNA sequence: TGCGCCAGCAGCTTGGGACAGGGCCTTGACGAGCAGTACTTC. Protein product: CASSLGQGLDEQYF.

This chain links TRBV4-3 with TRBJ2-5, with D possibly being TRBD1 (6 bases). Germline V lookup: CDR1 LGHNA, CDR2 YSLEER. The CDR3 has 15 amino acids. The V end was cut by 4 bases, the J end by 4 bases, with 16 bases between. The CDR3 nucleotides read TGCGCCAGCAGCCGCGGACCCACAGGGTTAGAGACCCAGTACTTC. Its protein product is CASSRGPTGLETQYF.

The rearrangement links TRBV28 to TRBJ2-1, with TRBD2 matching over 11 bases. The CDR3 covers 18 residues. Germline V lookup: CDR1 MDHEN, CDR2 SYDVKM. Germline trimming cut 5 bases from V and 0 bases from J; bases unmatched to any gene: 9. CDR3: CASSTIYSGRGSYNEQFF. The CDR3 nucleotides are TGTGCCAGCAGTACGATATATAGCGGGAGGGGCTCCTACAATGAGCAGTTCTTC.

This chain joins TRBV9 and TRBJ2-1; 7 bases agree with TRBD2. From germline, CDR1 is SGDLS and CDR2 YYNGEE. J lost 0 bases, V lost 0 bases, and 12 bases had no gene match. The CDR3 has 19 residues. CDR3 protein: CASSVGLGGTQSSYNEQFF. CDR3 sequence (DNA): TGTGCCAGCAGCGTAGGGTTGGGGGGGACGCAAAGCTCCTACAATGAGCAGTTCTTC.

This clone was seen more than once but under ten times. This chain connects TRBV7-9 to TRBJ1-3, with D maybe TRBD1 (6 bases). Trimming shortened V by 5 bases and J by 2 bases, and 16 bases separated the two germline ends. CDR3 size: 16 residues. Germline V lookup: CDR1 SEHNR, CDR2 FQNEAQ (reference sequence). The CDR3 nucleotides are TGTGCCAGCAGCCCCCGGACAGACCCGACTGGAAACACCATATATTTT. It codes for CASSPRTDPTGNTIYF. The variable domain in full, completed from reference TRBV7-9 and TRBJ1-3, reads DTGVSQNPRHKITKRGQNVTFRCDPISEHNRLYWYRQTLGQGPEFLTYFQNEAQLEKSRLLSDRFSAERPKGSFSTLEIQRTEQGDSAMYLCASSPRTDPTGNTIYFGEGSWLTVV.

The chain carries TRBV6-5 and TRBJ2-7, with TRBD2 matching over 15 bases. The CDR3 is 15 amino acids. The germline V gene has CDR1 MNHEY and CDR2 SVGAGI. The V and J ends lost 10 bases and 2 bases, in that order; junction bases with no gene match: 6. The CDR3 is CATRGLAGGAYEQYF. Written as DNA, the CDR3 is TGTGCCACCCGCGGACTAGCGGGGGGGGCCTACGAGCAGTACTTC.

This clone was seen many times. The J gene is TRBJ2-1, the V gene TRBV2; weak D call: TRBD1 (6 bases). V lost 3 bases and J 10 bases, leaving 31 bases between the germline ends. The germline V gene has CDR1 SNHLY and CDR2 FYNNEI. The CDR3 extends over 19 amino acids. The CDR3 DNA sequence: TGTGCCAGCAGTGATCAAAAAAGTGGACCTCCTGACAGGTGGGAAGAGCAGTTCTTC. Translated: CASSDQKSGPPDRWEEQFF.

This clone was observed a single time. The chain combines TRBV5-6 with TRBJ2-3; D gene unclear. The germline gives CDR1 SGHDT, CDR2 YYEEEE. CDR3 length: 15 amino acids. Trimming pared 0 bases from V and 6 bases from J, leaving 14 bases between. CDR3 coding DNA: TGTGCCAGCAGCTTGGTAGGAGTTTCCGGGGATACGCAGTATTTT. Residues: CASSLVGVSGDTQYF.

The chain is built from TRBV28 and TRBJ1-4, with 7 bases identical to TRBD1. V lost 5 bases to trimming and J lost 8 bases; unmatched junction nucleotides: 8. Germline CDR1 MDHEN, CDR2 SYDVKM. The CDR3 spans 14 residues. CDR3 nucleotides: TGTGCCAGCAGTCGAGGGGGCGCTGAGGAAAAACTGTTTTTT. Protein product: CASSRGGAEEKLFF.

The V call is TRBV7-2, the J call TRBJ2-7, with 9 bases fitting TRBD2. Germline V CDR1 and CDR2: SGHTA, FQGNSA. This CDR3 comprises 17 residues. J gave up 5 bases and V 1 base, and 12 bases lay outside the gene matches. CDR3 loop: CASSLGGGGTSFNEQYF. The CDR3 DNA reads TGTGCCAGCAGCTTAGGAGGGGGGGGGACTAGCTTCAACGAGCAGTACTTC.

The gene calls are TRBV2 and TRBJ2-3; 10 bases are shared with TRBD2. Germline trimming cut 5 bases from V and 3 bases from J; bases unmatched to any gene: 5. The CDR3 has 15 amino acids. The germline gives CDR1 SNHLY, CDR2 FYNNEI. CDR3 amino acids: CASSSQREGTDTQYF. The CDR3 DNA follows: TGTGCCAGCAGTTCTCAGCGGGAGGGAACAGATACGCAGTATTTT.

This clone has a single count. The chain joins TRBV7-2 to TRBJ2-7; 10 nucleotides line up with TRBD1. The CDR3 loop spans 14 amino acids. The germline V gene encodes CDR1 SGHTA and CDR2 FQGNSA. J was trimmed by 6 bases and V by 5 bases; bases with no gene match: 7. The CDR3 reads CASSLRDRGSEQYF. CDR3 sequence (DNA): TGTGCCAGCAGCCTCCGGGACAGGGGTTCCGAGCAGTACTTC. Using reference TRBV7-2 and TRBJ2-7 for the parts outside the CDR3, the full variable domain is GAGVSQSPSNKVTEKGKDVELRCDPISGHTALYWYRQSLGQGLEFLIYFQGNSAPDKSGLPSDRFSAERTGGSVSTLTIQRTQQEDSAVYLCASSLRDRGSEQYFGPGTRLTVT.

The chain is built from TRBV6-6 and TRBJ2-7, with a possible D match to TRBD2 (6 bases). Germline V gives CDR1 MNHNY, CDR2 SVGAGI (reference sequence). The CDR3 spans 17 residues. The ends were cut back, 5 bases at V and 2 bases at J, with 22 bases in the middle. The CDR3 region is CASSQWLKGRWPYEQYF. The CDR3 DNA reads TGTGCCAGCAGTCAGTGGCTAAAGGGGAGGTGGCCCTACGAGCAGTACTTC.

The table lists this clone with a count of one. J is TRBJ2-5 and V is TRBV6-5, with 9 bases lining up with TRBD1. Germline V lookup: CDR1 MNHEY, CDR2 SVGAGI. J lost 7 bases, V lost 0 bases, and 3 bases had no gene match. The CDR3 length is 14 residues. CDR3 nucleotide sequence: TGTGCCAGCAGTTACTCGATGGGACAGGGGACCCAGTACTTC. Its protein is CASSYSMGQGTQYF.

This clone was recorded only once. The chain is built from TRBV12-3 or TRBV12-4 and TRBJ1-1; D not resolved. Trimming cost V 5 bases and J 5 bases, with 9 bases left between them. CDR3 length: 12 residues. CDR3: CASSRSRTEAFF. CDR3 sequence (DNA): TGTGCCAGCAGTCGTAGTAGAACTGAAGCTTTCTTT.

This clone has a handful of counts. The rearrangement links TRBV7-2 to TRBJ2-1, with 10 bases aligning to TRBD2. The CDR3 contains 16 residues. Trimming cost V 1 base and J 8 bases; bases outside gene matches: 8. From germline, CDR1 is SGHTA and CDR2 FQGNSA. Here the CDR3 DNA reads TGTGCCAGCAGCTTAGGCCGGCTAGCGGGAGTAGATGAGCAGTTCTTC. This encodes CASSLGRLAGVDEQFF.

This rearrangement joins TRBV9 to TRBJ1-1, with 7 bases identical to TRBD1. CDR3 length equals 12 residues. The V gene end was trimmed by 4 bases and the J gene end by 10 bases; junction bases not matched to a gene: 7. Germline V gene data show CDR1 as SGDLS and CDR2 as YYNGEE. CDR3 sequence: CASSPTTGTAFF. The CDR3 coding sequence is TGTGCCAGCAGCCCCACGACAGGGACAGCTTTCTTT.

The chain uses TRBV11-3 and TRBJ2-1, with 9 bases matching TRBD1. Germline assignment: CDR1 SGHNT and CDR2 YENEEA. The CDR3 is 15 residues long. V shed 4 bases and J 5 bases; nucleotides not matched to a gene: 6. DNA of the CDR3: TGTGCCAGCAGCTCCCCGGGACAGGGACACAATGAGCAGTTCTTC. This codes for CASSSPGQGHNEQFF. The entire variable domain, with the rest obtained from reference TRBV11-3 and TRBJ2-1, is as follows: EAGVVQSPRYKIIEKKQPVAFWCNPISGHNTLYWYLQNLGQGPELLIRYENEEAVDDSQLPKDRFSAERLKGVDSTLKIQPAELGDSAVYLCASSSPGQGHNEQFFGPGTRLTVL.